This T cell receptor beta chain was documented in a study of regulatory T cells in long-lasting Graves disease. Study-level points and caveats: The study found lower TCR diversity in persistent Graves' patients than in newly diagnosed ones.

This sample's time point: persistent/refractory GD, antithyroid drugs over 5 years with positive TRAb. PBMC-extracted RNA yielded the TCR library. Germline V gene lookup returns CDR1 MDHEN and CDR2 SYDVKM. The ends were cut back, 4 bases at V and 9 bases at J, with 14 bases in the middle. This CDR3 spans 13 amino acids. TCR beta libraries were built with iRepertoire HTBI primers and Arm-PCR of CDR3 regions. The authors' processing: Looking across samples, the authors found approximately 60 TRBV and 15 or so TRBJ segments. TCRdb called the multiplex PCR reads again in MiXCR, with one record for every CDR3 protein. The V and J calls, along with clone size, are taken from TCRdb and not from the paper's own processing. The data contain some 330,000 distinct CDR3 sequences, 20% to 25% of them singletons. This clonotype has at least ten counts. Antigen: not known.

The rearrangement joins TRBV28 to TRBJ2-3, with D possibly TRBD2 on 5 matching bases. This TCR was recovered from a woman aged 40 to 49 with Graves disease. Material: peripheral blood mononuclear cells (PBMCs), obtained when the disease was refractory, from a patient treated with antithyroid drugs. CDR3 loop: CASSSENGSTQYF. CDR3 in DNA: TGTGCCAGCAGTTCCGAAAATGGGAGCACGCAGTATTTT. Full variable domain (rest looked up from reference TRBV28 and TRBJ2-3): DVKVTQSSRYLVKRTGEKVFLECVQDMDHENMFWYRQDPGLGLRLIYFSYDVKMKEKGDIPEGYSVSREKKERFSLILESASTNQTSMYLCASSSENGSTQYFGPGTRLTVL.